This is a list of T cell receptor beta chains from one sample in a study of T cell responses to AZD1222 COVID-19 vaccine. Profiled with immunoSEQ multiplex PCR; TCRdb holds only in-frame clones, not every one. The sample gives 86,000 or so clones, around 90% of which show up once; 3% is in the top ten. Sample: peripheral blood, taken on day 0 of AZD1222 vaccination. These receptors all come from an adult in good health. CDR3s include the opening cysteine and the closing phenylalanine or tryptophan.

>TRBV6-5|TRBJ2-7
CASSLRDRETYEQYF
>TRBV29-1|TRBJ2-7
CSVELGEGYEQYF
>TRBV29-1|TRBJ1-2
CSGGGRQGGYGYTF
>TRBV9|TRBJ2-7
CASSPWSSYEQYF
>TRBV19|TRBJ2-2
CASGLAGVNTGELFF
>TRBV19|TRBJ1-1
CASSVRDRNTEAFF
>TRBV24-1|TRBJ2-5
CATSDTGNEQETQYF
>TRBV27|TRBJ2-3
CASSLSGTDTQYF
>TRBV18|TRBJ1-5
CASSNQKGSNQPQHF
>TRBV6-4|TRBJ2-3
CASSPGAGGADTQYF
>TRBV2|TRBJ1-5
CASKKGGQPQHF
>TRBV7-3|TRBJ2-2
CASSLGRQNTGELFF
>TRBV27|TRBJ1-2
CASSLGGTSWGYTF
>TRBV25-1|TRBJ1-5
CASSGGQGSQPQHF
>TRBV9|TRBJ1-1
CASSPGQGIAEAFF
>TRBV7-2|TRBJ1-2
CASSSGQRKGYTF
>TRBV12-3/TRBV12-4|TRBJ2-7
CASGWAYEQYF
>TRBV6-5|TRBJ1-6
CASSKRGSPLHF
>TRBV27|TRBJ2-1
CASSPPYGIERDEQFF
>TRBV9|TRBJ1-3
CASSVAPGRGNTIYF